The 25 T cell receptor beta chains listed next were all sequenced from one sample in a study of shared clonotypes between healthy human individuals. Sequencing used immunoSEQ multiplex PCR; TCRdb keeps in-frame clones, though not all of them. The repertoire holds some 1 million clones, with about 80% as singletons. Material for sequencing was memory CD4+ T cells sorted from blood. Subset given: CD45RA-negative fraction. Source of these receptors: a man in his late teens or twenties in good health.

V usage is TRBV6-5 and J usage is TRBJ2-3; D tentatively reads TRBD1 or TRBD2 (5 bases each). The V and J ends lost 6 bases and 4 bases respectively, with 11 bases between them. Germline CDR1 reads MNHEY; CDR2 reads SVGAGI. The CDR3 length is 13 residues. The DNA for the CDR3 is TGTGCCAGCAGGGGACCCGGCGCAGATACGCAGTATTTT. It codes for CASRGPGADTQYF.

This clone was seen only a few times. The rearrangement joins TRBV10-1 to TRBJ2-3; no clear D. This CDR3 comprises 14 residues. V shed 3 bases and J shed 9 bases, with 16 bases lying between them. Germline V gene lookup returns CDR1 WNHNN and CDR2 SYGVQD (reference sequence). CDR3 residues: CASSEGKTSQTQYF. CDR3 DNA: TGCGCCAGCAGTGAAGGGAAGACCAGCCAGACGCAGTATTTT.

The chain combines TRBV20-1 with TRBJ2-1, with 8 bases that match TRBD2. This CDR3 region has 11 residues. Germline V gives CDR1 DFQATT, CDR2 SNEGSKA (reference sequence). The ends lost 5 bases at V and 10 bases at J; junction bases unmatched: 4. The CDR3, as DNA: TGCAGTGCTGGACTAGCATGGGAGCAGTTCTTC. Its translation is CSAGLAWEQFF.

CDR3 in amino acids: CASSLVPGIEQYF. For the CDR3, the DNA is TGCGCCAGCAGCTTGGTACCCGGGATTGAGCAGTACTTC. The chain has TRBV5-1 and TRBJ2-7, with a possible D match to TRBD2 (5 bases). The CDR3 length is 13 residues. Germline CDR1 SGHRS, CDR2 YFSETQ. V lost 0 bases and J lost 7, with 11 bases in between.

This clone came up many times. This sequence joins TRBV11-2 and TRBJ1-1; no clear D gene. Germline lookup yields CDR1 SGHAT and CDR2 FQNNGV. This CDR3 spans 14 amino acids. Trimming took 1 base from V and 1 from J, leaving 7 bases between them. CDR3 DNA sequence: TGTGCCAGCAGCTTAGCGACGGAGAACACTGAAGCTTTCTTT. Translating gives CASSLATENTEAFF.

The chain joins TRBV5-3 to TRBJ2-3, with 10 bases matching TRBD2. TRBV5-3 counts as an open reading frame of uncertain function. CDR3 length: 15 residues. The trim removed 6 bases at V and 3 bases at J, leaving 7 bases unmatched. CDR3 in amino acids: CARTPSGSSTDTQYF. CDR3 coding DNA: TGTGCCAGAACTCCTAGCGGGAGTTCTACAGATACGCAGTATTTT.

This chain links TRBV10-3 with TRBJ2-5; no clear D. The J call is in doubt because the DNA end fits TRBJ2-7 better. Germline V gene lookup returns CDR1 ENHRY and CDR2 SYGVKD. The CDR3 runs 11 residues. As DNA, the CDR3 is TGTGTAGCCGGTCAGGCCTACGAGCAGTACTTC. Its protein is CVAGQAYEQYF.

This chain joins TRBV18 and TRBJ1-6; no firm D call. Trimming cost V 3 bases and J 7 bases, with 13 bases left between them. This CDR3 comprises 15 residues. Germline assignment: CDR1 KGHSH and CDR2 LQKENI. The chain's CDR3 is CASSPLEGENSPLHF. The DNA for the CDR3 is TGTGCCAGCTCACCCCTTGAGGGCGAGAATTCACCCCTCCACTTT.

The gene calls are TRBV11-2 and TRBJ1-3; D gene unclear. The CDR3 sequence is 12 residues long. Germline lookup yields CDR1 SGHAT and CDR2 FQNNGV. V was clipped by 10 bases and J by 2 bases, with 9 bases between them. The DNA of the CDR3 is TGTGCCACGGAGGGCACTGGAAACACCATATATTTT. Protein product: CATEGTGNTIYF.

The rearrangement uses TRBV11-2 and TRBJ2-7, with TRBD2 identical over 14 bases. The CDR3 loop spans 16 amino acids. The V gene end was trimmed by 4 bases and the J gene end by 3 bases; junction bases not matched to a gene: 5. Germline V gene lookup returns CDR1 SGHAT and CDR2 FQNNGV. The CDR3 loop is CASSSGTSGRFYEQYF. The CDR3 DNA follows: TGTGCCAGCAGCTCCGGGACTAGCGGGAGATTCTACGAGCAGTACTTC.

This clone was seen a single time. CDR3 DNA sequence: TGTGCCAGCAGCTCACAATGGGACAGAAACTACGAGCAGTACTTC. Translated, it gives CASSSQWDRNYEQYF. This rearrangement joins TRBV7-2 to TRBJ2-7; TRBD1 agrees at 7 bases. CDR3 length: 15 amino acids. Germline V gene data show CDR1 as SGHTA and CDR2 as FQGNSA. The V gene end was trimmed by 4 bases and the J gene end by 3 bases; junction bases not matched to a gene: 9.

This clone occurred once. The chain links TRBV20-1 to TRBJ2-1, with D hard to call. The V end was cut by 0 bases, the J end by 10 bases, with 4 bases between. This CDR3 has 10 residues. The germline V gene encodes CDR1 DFQATT and CDR2 SNEGSKA (reference sequence). DNA for the CDR3: TGCAGTGCTAGAGAACGGGAGCAGTTCTTC. It encodes CSAREREQFF.

The gene calls are TRBV18 and TRBJ2-5, with D maybe TRBD2 (5 bases). Germline CDR1 reads KGHSH; CDR2 reads LQKENI. Trimming stripped 6 bases from V and 3 bases from J, with 20 bases between. CDR3 length: 16 amino acids. The CDR3 nucleotides are TGTGCCAGCTCTCGTACTAGTCGCGGGCGTGAAGAGACCCAGTACTTC. Protein sequence: CASSRTSRGREETQYF.

J is TRBJ1-1 and V is TRBV18; D is ambiguous. This CDR3 comprises 14 residues. The germline CDR1 and CDR2 sequences are KGHSH and LQKENI. V lost 1 base, J lost 1 base, and 7 bases lay in between. CDR3 in DNA: TGTGCCAGCTCACCACAAGTAACGAACACTGAAGCTTTCTTT. As protein: CASSPQVTNTEAFF.

The V call is TRBV19, the J call TRBJ1-1; TRBD1 is a possible D gene (6 bases). V lost 10 bases to trimming and J lost 5 bases, with 17 bases between them. CDR1 and CDR2 (germline): LNHDA, SQIVND (reference sequence). The CDR3 covers 13 residues. CDR3 amino acids: CATRRGQGTEAFF. CDR3 nucleotide sequence: TGTGCCACCCGCCGGGGACAAGGGACTGAAGCTTTCTTT.

This chain connects TRBV25-1 to TRBJ1-6; D gene ambiguous. This CDR3 is built from 13 residues. Trimming left V 4 bases short and J 8 bases short, with 9 bases between. Looked up from germline, CDR1 is MGHDK and CDR2 is SYGVNS. The CDR3 protein is CASSGVVYSPLHF. CDR3 nucleotides: TGTGCCAGCAGTGGCGTAGTATATTCACCCCTCCACTTT.

The chain carries TRBV5-4 and TRBJ2-7; 9 bases fit TRBD1. The ends lost 3 bases at V and 4 bases at J; junction bases unmatched: 8. CDR3 size: 15 residues. Germline loops: CDR1 SGHNT, CDR2 YYREEE (reference sequence). CDR3 residues: CASSSPWTGVYEQYF. CDR3 coding DNA: TGTGCCAGCAGCTCGCCTTGGACAGGGGTATACGAGCAGTACTTC.

The chain couples TRBV5-8 to TRBJ1-2; 8 bases fit TRBD1. The junction had 3 bases not matched to a gene; V was cut back by 4 bases and J by 4 bases. CDR1 is SGHTS, CDR2 YDEGEE, per germline. The CDR3 has 13 amino acids. CDR3 sequence (DNA): TGTGCCAGCAGCCTACAGGGGGGCTATGGCTACACCTTC. This sequence encodes CASSLQGGYGYTF.

The J gene is TRBJ1-2, the V gene TRBV2; D possibly corresponds to TRBD1 (5 bases). Between the trimmed V and J ends, which lost 2 bases and 8 bases, there was a span of 15 bases. Germline loops: CDR1 SNHLY, CDR2 FYNNEI. The CDR3 loop spans 14 amino acids. The CDR3 loop is CASSESLGLGGYTF. CDR3 nucleotides: TGTGCCAGCAGTGAAAGTCTGGGGCTGGGGGGCTACACCTTC.

This chain joins TRBV30 and TRBJ2-7; 9 nucleotides agree with TRBD2. This CDR3 region has 13 residues. With 4 bases clipped from V and 7 bases from J, the junction kept 8 bases outside the gene matches. The germline V gene encodes CDR1 GTSNPN and CDR2 SVGIG (reference sequence). CDR3 DNA: TGTGCCTGGAACGCGGGAGGGCCTTTAGAGCAGTACTTC. Amino acid sequence: CAWNAGGPLEQYF.

The chain recombines TRBV28 with TRBJ1-1; no clear D. CDR1 and CDR2 (germline): MDHEN, SYDVKM. V was shortened by 6 bases and J by 4 bases, with 9 bases between the two germline ends. The CDR3 is 12 amino acids. This chain's CDR3 is CASSGRTTEAFF. For the CDR3, the DNA is TGTGCCAGCAGCGGGCGGACCACTGAAGCTTTCTTT.

This sequence joins TRBV5-1 and TRBJ2-5; TRBD1 matches at 9 bases. Germline values: CDR1 SGHRS, CDR2 YFSETQ. The J segment lost 4 bases and the V segment lost 4 bases, leaving 8 bases of the junction unmatched. The CDR3 sequence is 15 residues long. The CDR3 here is CASSPHTGGVETQYF. CDR3 DNA: TGCGCCAGCAGCCCACACACAGGGGGCGTAGAGACCCAGTACTTC. Together with reference TRBV5-1 and TRBJ2-5, the CDR3 gives the full variable domain: KAGVTQTPRYLIKTRGQQVTLSCSPISGHRSVSWYQQTPGQGLQFLFEYFSETQRNKGNFPGRFSGRQFSNSRSEMNVSTLELGDSALYLCASSPHTGGVETQYFGPGTRLLVL.

The chain is built from TRBV6-5 and TRBJ1-1; 7 bases fit TRBD1. The CDR3 length is 15 residues. Looked up from germline, CDR1 is MNHEY and CDR2 is SVGAGI. V shed 6 bases and J 2 bases; nucleotides not matched to a gene: 9. The CDR3 DNA is TGTGCCAGCAGGAACACAGGGGCTATCAACACTGAAGCTTTCTTT. Encoded protein: CASRNTGAINTEAFF.

V and J are TRBV5-1 and TRBJ2-3; 14 bases map to TRBD2. Trimming at V came to 4 bases and at J to 6 bases, leaving 7 bases not matched to a gene. The CDR3 covers 16 residues. Germline V gene data show CDR1 as SGHRS and CDR2 as YFSETQ. The CDR3 reads CASSQMTSGGADTQYF. CDR3 DNA: TGCGCCAGCAGCCAGATGACTAGCGGGGGGGCCGATACGCAGTATTTT.

This clone came up once. This sample also contains other DNA sequences that code for the same CDR3. The genes are TRBV5-1 and TRBJ1-1, with a tentative D call TRBD1 (6 bases). CDR1 and CDR2 (germline): SGHRS, YFSETQ. V lost 3 bases and J lost 0, with 9 bases in between. The CDR3 runs 14 residues. CDR3 protein: CASSSGQLNTEAFF. For the CDR3, the DNA is TGCGCCAGCAGCTCCGGACAGTTGAACACTGAAGCTTTCTTT.